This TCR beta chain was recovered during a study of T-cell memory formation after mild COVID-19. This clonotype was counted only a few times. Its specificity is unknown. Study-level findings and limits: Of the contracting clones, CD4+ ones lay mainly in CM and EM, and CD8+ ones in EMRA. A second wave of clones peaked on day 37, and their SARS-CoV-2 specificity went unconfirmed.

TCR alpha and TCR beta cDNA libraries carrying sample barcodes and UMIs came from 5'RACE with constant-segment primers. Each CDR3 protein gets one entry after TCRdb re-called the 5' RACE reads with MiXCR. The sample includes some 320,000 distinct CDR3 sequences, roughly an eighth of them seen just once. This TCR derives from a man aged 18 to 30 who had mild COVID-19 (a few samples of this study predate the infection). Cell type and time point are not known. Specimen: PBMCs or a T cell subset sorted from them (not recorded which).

For the CDR3, the DNA is TGTGCCAGCAGCTTGGACAGCGCGAACACCGGGGAGCTGTTTTTT. This translates into CASSLDSANTGELFF. V is TRBV7-3 and J is TRBJ2-2, with TRBD1 as a possible D gene (6 bases). The length of the CDR3 is 15 residues. Trimming stripped 3 bases from V and 0 bases from J, with 8 bases between. Germline lookup yields CDR1 SGHTA and CDR2 FQGTGA.